This T cell receptor beta chain was identified in a study of blood T cell repertoires in COVID-19. Sequencing used immunoSEQ multiplex PCR; TCRdb keeps in-frame clones, though not all of them. The data contain over 200,000 clones, around 86% of them singletons. This CDR3 spans 15 amino acids. CDR1 MGHRA and CDR2 YSYEKL come from the germline V gene. V shed 4 bases, J shed 8 bases, and the junction held 8 bases outside the gene matches. V usage is TRBV4-1 and J usage is TRBJ1-2; 12 bases agree with TRBD1. This TCR was recovered from a human donor in a cohort sampled during active COVID-19. The sequenced sample was peripheral blood. The CDR3 DNA reads TGCGCCAGCAGCCTTTCCGGGACAGGGGGCGACGGCTACACCTTC. It specifies CASSLSGTGGDGYTF.